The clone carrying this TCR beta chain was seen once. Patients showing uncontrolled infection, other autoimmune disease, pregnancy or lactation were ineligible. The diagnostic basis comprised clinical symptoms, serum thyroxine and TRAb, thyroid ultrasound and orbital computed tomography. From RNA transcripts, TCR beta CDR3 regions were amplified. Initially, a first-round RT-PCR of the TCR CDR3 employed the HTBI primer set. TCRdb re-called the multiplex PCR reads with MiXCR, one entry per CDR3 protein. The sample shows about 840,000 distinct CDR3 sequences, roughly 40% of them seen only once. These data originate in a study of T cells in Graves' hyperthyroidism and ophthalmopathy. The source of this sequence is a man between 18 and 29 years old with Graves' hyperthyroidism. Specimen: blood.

CDR3 DNA sequence: TGTGCCAGCAGCTCCCAGGGGTTCGGAAACACCATATATTTT. This sequence encodes CASSSQGFGNTIYF. The chain couples TRBV7-2 to TRBJ1-3, with D perhaps TRBD1 (6 bases). Trimming took off 4 bases at V and 4 bases at J, with 11 bases between the two ends. The V gene's germline CDR1 is SGHTA and CDR2 FQGNSA. CDR3 length: 14 amino acids.